This T cell receptor (beta chain) was sequenced for a study of cytomegalovirus exposure and HLA in healthy donors. PCR was performed using 60 Vbeta and 13 Jbeta primers. Measured with immunoSEQ multiplex PCR; TCRdb has only the in-frame clones, and not every one. The sample lists some 150,000 clones; approximately 80% were seen once. This clone was seen once. Per germline, CDR1 MNHNS and CDR2 SASEGT. CDR3 size: 13 residues. The chain combines TRBV6-1 with TRBJ2-5; 8 positions match TRBD1. The end of the DNA is better explained by TRBJ2-7, so the J call may be wrong. The sample comprised PBMCs. This TCR came from a male donor in good health and CMV-seronegative. In nucleotides, the CDR3 is TGTGCCAGCAGTGTTCAGGGGGCGAACGAGCAGTACTTC. Its translation: CASSVQGANEQYF.